Listed below are T cell receptor beta chains from one sample, sequenced in a study of radiation and T cells in renal cell carcinoma. The table came from immunoSEQ multiplex PCR; TCRdb's copy has only in-frame clones and leaves some out. Among roughly 120,000 clones listed, 80% to 90% were seen once. The sequenced sample was blood, obtained from a patient whose treatment included radiotherapy and nephrectomy. The receptors come from a woman aged 60-75 years with renal cell carcinoma. CDR3s include the opening cysteine and the closing phenylalanine or tryptophan. D genes are given only for firm matches. The listing skips clone size in some rows; elsewhere it reads once, few, many or a size class.

size: -
V: TRBV9
J: TRBJ1-2
D: -
CDR3: CASSVDGGQLDGYTF
DNA: TGTGCCAGCAGCGTAGACGGGGGCCAGTTGGATGGCTACACCTTC

size: -
V: TRBV11-2
J: TRBJ2-7
D: -
CDR3: CASSPQSREQYF
DNA: TGTGCCAGCAGCCCCCAATCGAGGGAGCAGTACTTC

size: -
V: TRBV6-5
J: TRBJ1-3
D: -
CDR3: CASSPFTNSGNTIYF
DNA: TGTGCCAGCAGCCCCTTTACAAACTCTGGAAACACCATATATTTT

size: -
V: TRBV2
J: TRBJ2-4
D: -
CDR3: CASSGTGNIQYF
DNA: TGTGCCAGCAGTGGTACAGGGAACATTCAGTACTTC

size: -
V: TRBV2
J: TRBJ1-2
D: TRBD1
CDR3: CATTPTGFNYGYTF
DNA: TGTGCCACCACCCCGACAGGGTTCAACTATGGCTACACCTTC

size: -
V: TRBV4-1
J: TRBJ2-7
D: TRBD2
CDR3: CASSQGGEGPYEQYF
DNA: TGCGCCAGCAGCCAAGGCGGGGAGGGCCCCTACGAGCAGTACTTC

size: once
V: TRBV11-2
J: TRBJ1-3
D: -
CDR3: CASSAGPSGNTIYF
DNA: TGTGCCAGCAGCGCGGGCCCATCTGGAAACACCATATATTTT

size: -
V: TRBV6-1
J: TRBJ2-1
D: -
CDR3: CASVWAGPLGNEQFF
DNA: TGTGCCAGCGTTTGGGCGGGCCCGTTGGGGAATGAGCAGTTCTTC

size: -
V: TRBV4-3
J: TRBJ1-5
D: -
CDR3: CASSQDSTLARQPQHF
DNA: TGCGCCAGCAGCCAAGATAGCACACTAGCACGCCAGCCCCAGCATTTT

size: -
V: TRBV7-9
J: TRBJ2-2
D: TRBD1
CDR3: CASSYPGTGANTGELFF
DNA: TGTGCCAGCAGCTACCCCGGGACAGGGGCCAACACCGGGGAGCTGTTTTTT

size: -
V: TRBV7-9
J: TRBJ1-2
D: -
CDR3: CASSLAGTDFYGYTF
DNA: TGTGCCAGCAGCTTAGCGGGAACAGATTTCTATGGCTACACCTTC

size: -
V: TRBV19
J: TRBJ2-3
D: -
CDR3: CASRLSAAGADTQYF
DNA: TGTGCCAGTAGGCTCTCGGCCGCTGGGGCAGATACGCAGTATTTT

size: -
V: TRBV5-5
J: TRBJ1-2
D: TRBD1
CDR3: CASSFQGARGYTF
DNA: TGTGCCAGCAGCTTCCAGGGGGCGCGTGGCTACACCTTC

size: -
V: TRBV5-1
J: TRBJ2-1
D: -
CDR3: CASSSDSGGEQFF
DNA: TGCGCCAGCAGCTCGGACTCCGGGGGTGAGCAGTTCTTC

size: few
V: TRBV6-6
J: TRBJ2-1
D: -
CDR3: CASSYERGSYNEQFF
DNA: TGTGCCAGCAGTTACGAGAGAGGATCCTACAATGAGCAGTTCTTC

size: few
V: TRBV7-6
J: TRBJ2-1
D: TRBD1
CDR3: CASSLRDRAYNEQFF
DNA: TGTGCCAGCAGCTTACGAGACAGGGCCTACAATGAGCAGTTCTTC

size: -
V: TRBV6-1
J: TRBJ2-3
D: -
CDR3: CAGSQGGETDTQYF
DNA: TGTGCCGGCAGTCAGGGGGGCGAGACAGATACGCAGTATTTT

size: -
V: TRBV19
J: TRBJ1-1
D: -
CDR3: CASNQRLNRGNTEAFF
DNA: TGTGCCAGTAACCAGCGACTAAACCGGGGGAACACTGAAGCTTTCTTT

size: -
V: TRBV19
J: TRBJ1-4
D: -
CDR3: CASSSTRAGFNEKLFF
DNA: TGTGCCAGTAGTTCGACCCGGGCGGGCTTTAATGAAAAACTGTTTTTT

size: -
V: TRBV11-3
J: TRBJ2-5
D: TRBD1
CDR3: CASSSGTGHRETQYF
DNA: TGTGCCAGCAGTTCAGGGACAGGGCATCGAGAGACCCAGTACTTC

size: -
V: TRBV5-4
J: TRBJ1-1
D: TRBD1
CDR3: CASSGPLPGGGMRNTEAFF
DNA: TGTGCCAGCAGCGGCCCGCTTCCAGGGGGCGGTATGAGGAACACTGAAGCTTTCTTT

size: -
V: TRBV6-1
J: TRBJ2-7
D: -
CDR3: CASSDHGRTYEQYF
DNA: TGTGCCAGCAGTGACCACGGACGGACCTACGAGCAGTACTTC

size: -
V: TRBV7-9
J: TRBJ1-1
D: -
CDR3: CASSPQGSTEAFF
DNA: TGTGCCAGCAGCCCTCAGGGGAGCACTGAAGCTTTCTTT

size: -
V: TRBV9
J: TRBJ1-5
D: -
CDR3: CASSRDVTGDQPQHF
DNA: TGTGCCAGCAGCCGAGACGTGACAGGAGATCAGCCCCAGCATTTT

size: few
V: TRBV6-5
J: TRBJ1-6
D: -
CDR3: CASSYSSSSPLHF
DNA: TGTGCCAGCAGTTACTCGAGTAGTTCACCCCTCCACTTT

size: -
V: TRBV5-4
J: TRBJ2-5
D: TRBD2
CDR3: CASSLGASGRGETQYF
DNA: TGTGCCAGCAGCTTGGGGGCTAGCGGGAGAGGGGAGACCCAGTACTTC

size: -
V: TRBV10-1
J: TRBJ2-5
D: -
CDR3: CASSESLGTLQETQYF
DNA: TGCGCCAGCAGTGAGTCGTTGGGGACCCTCCAAGAGACCCAGTACTTC

size: -
V: TRBV7-9
J: TRBJ1-5
D: TRBD1
CDR3: CASSFGTGASQPQHF
DNA: TGTGCCAGCAGCTTCGGGACAGGGGCTAGTCAGCCCCAGCATTTT

size: once
V: TRBV9
J: TRBJ1-1
D: -
CDR3: CASSVAGDGWNTEAFF
DNA: TGTGCCAGCAGCGTAGCAGGGGACGGTTGGAACACTGAAGCTTTCTTT

size: -
V: TRBV7-3
J: TRBJ1-1
D: TRBD1
CDR3: CASSLYPGQGTEAFF
DNA: TGTGCCAGCAGCCTTTATCCGGGACAGGGGACTGAAGCTTTCTTT

size: -
V: TRBV29-1
J: TRBJ2-1
D: -
CDR3: CSVGSGHEQFF
DNA: TGCAGCGTTGGTTCCGGTCATGAGCAGTTCTTC

size: -
V: TRBV7-9
J: TRBJ2-7
D: -
CDR3: CASSQGPGYEQYF
DNA: TGTGCCAGCAGTCAGGGGCCCGGCTACGAGCAGTACTTC

size: -
V: TRBV9
J: TRBJ1-3
D: -
CDR3: CASSVEGGSGNTIYF
DNA: TGTGCCAGCAGCGTAGAAGGGGGTTCTGGAAACACCATATATTTT

size: -
V: TRBV6-4
J: TRBJ2-2
D: -
CDR3: CASSPVDLNTGELFF
DNA: TGTGCCAGCAGCCCCGTTGATTTGAACACCGGGGAGCTGTTTTTT

size: -
V: TRBV7-6
J: TRBJ1-2
D: TRBD1
CDR3: CASSLGPGTGYGYTF
DNA: TGTGCCAGCAGCTTAGGTCCCGGGACAGGCTATGGCTACACCTTC

size: -
V: TRBV2
J: TRBJ1-1
D: -
CDR3: CASSDPGENTEAFF
DNA: TGTGCCAGCAGTGATCCAGGTGAGAACACTGAAGCTTTCTTT

size: -
V: TRBV19
J: TRBJ1-5
D: TRBD1
CDR3: CASRTGVNQPQHF
DNA: TGTGCCAGTAGGACAGGGGTAAATCAGCCCCAGCATTTT

size: -
V: TRBV7-2
J: TRBJ2-7
D: -
CDR3: CASSLDRVYEQYF
DNA: TGTGCCAGCAGCTTAGACAGGGTCTACGAGCAGTACTTC

size: -
V: TRBV7-2
J: TRBJ2-2
D: -
CDR3: CASSLAGTGELFF
DNA: TGTGCCAGCAGCTTAGCCGGAACCGGGGAGCTGTTTTTT

size: -
V: TRBV4-3
J: TRBJ2-7
D: -
CDR3: CASSQNVVPGHEQYF
DNA: TGCGCCAGCAGCCAAAACGTTGTTCCAGGCCACGAGCAGTACTTC

size: once
V: TRBV28
J: TRBJ2-7
D: TRBD1
CDR3: CASSFPSPWTGRYEQYF
DNA: TGTGCCAGCAGTTTCCCCTCTCCCTGGACAGGGCGTTACGAGCAGTACTTC

size: -
V: TRBV6-5
J: TRBJ2-3
D: -
CDR3: CASSQDPDTQYF
DNA: TGTGCCAGCAGTCAAGACCCAGATACGCAGTATTTT

size: -
V: TRBV6-6
J: TRBJ1-2
D: -
CDR3: CASSLPLHGNYGYTF
DNA: TGTGCCAGCAGTTTACCCCTGCACGGAAACTATGGCTACACCTTC

size: -
V: TRBV6-6
J: TRBJ1-5
D: -
CDR3: CASSARRTEQGQPQHF
DNA: TGTGCCAGCAGTGCTAGAAGGACGGAACAGGGTCAGCCCCAGCATTTT

size: -
V: TRBV19
J: TRBJ2-3
D: -
CDR3: CASSMGNTDTQYF
DNA: TGTGCCAGTAGTATGGGTAACACAGATACGCAGTATTTT

size: -
V: TRBV4-2
J: TRBJ1-1
D: TRBD1
CDR3: CASSQDRGGTEAFF
DNA: TGTGCCAGCAGCCAGGACAGGGGCGGCACTGAAGCTTTCTTT

size: few
V: TRBV6-1
J: TRBJ1-5
D: -
CDR3: CASSPRADGDQPQHF
DNA: TGTGCCAGCAGTCCCAGAGCGGACGGAGATCAGCCCCAGCATTTT

size: -
V: TRBV11-1
J: TRBJ2-7
D: TRBD1
CDR3: CASSPQGTYEQYF
DNA: TGTGCCAGCAGCCCACAGGGGACCTACGAGCAGTACTTC

size: -
V: TRBV5-1
J: TRBJ2-1
D: TRBD2
CDR3: CASSPGSGRVYNEQFF
DNA: TGCGCCAGCAGCCCTGGTAGCGGGAGGGTGTACAATGAGCAGTTCTTC

size: few
V: TRBV5-6
J: TRBJ2-2
D: -
CDR3: CASSLGVPTGELFF
DNA: TGTGCCAGCAGCTTGGGCGTCCCCACCGGGGAGCTGTTTTTT

size: -
V: TRBV4-2
J: TRBJ1-1
D: -
CDR3: CASSQVLTLNTEAFF
DNA: TGTGCCAGCAGCCAAGTTTTGACGCTAAACACTGAAGCTTTCTTT

size: once
V: TRBV2
J: TRBJ2-7
D: -
CDR3: CASRAGAYEQYF
DNA: TGTGCCAGCCGGGCAGGAGCTTACGAGCAGTACTTC

size: -
V: TRBV28
J: TRBJ2-7
D: -
CDR3: CASSFVSAYEQYF
DNA: TGTGCCAGCAGTTTTGTCAGCGCCTACGAGCAGTACTTC